This T cell receptor beta chain stems from a study of T cells in Graves' hyperthyroidism and ophthalmopathy. Whole-study findings and limits: The model forecast ophthalmopathy, anticipating it by a median roughly 6 months before onset. In simple terms, a model built on 13 V-J features told ophthalmopathy apart from stable hyperthyroidism.

This clonotype was picked up many times. The antigen remains unidentified. The CDR3 has 17 amino acids. Germline CDR1 reads MGHRA; CDR2 reads YSYEKL. The junction had 15 bases not matched to a gene; V was cut back by 4 bases and J by 7 bases. There were TCR beta CDR3 regions amplified from RNA transcripts. First-round RT-PCR of the TCR CDR3 relied on the HTBI primer set. TCRdb processed the multiplex PCR reads anew with MiXCR; each CDR3 protein has one entry. The table records 550,000 to 600,000 distinct CDR3 sequences, 35% to 55% of them present only once. Clinical symptoms, serum thyroxine and TRAb, thyroid ultrasound and orbital computed tomography were used for the diagnoses.

The specimen was peripheral blood or thyroid tissue (not recorded which). The TCR sequence derives from an adult woman with Graves' disease, either hyperthyroidism or ophthalmopathy (not recorded which). V gene TRBV4-1 combines with J gene TRBJ2-5, with TRBD2 matching over 10 bases. CDR3 in amino acids: CASSLDVTSGDVGTQYF. The CDR3 DNA reads as TGCGCCAGCAGCCTAGACGTCACTAGCGGGGACGTCGGGACCCAGTACTTC.